The sequence of this T cell receptor beta chain was determined in a study of T-cell reconstitution after alpha-beta-depleted transplantation in children. Findings of the study overall: Some patients' high day-60 TCRbeta diversity was attributed to recipient cells surviving conditioning.

In the case of this clonotype: What it recognizes is unknown.

Trimming cost V 5 bases and J 2 bases, with 13 bases left between them. CDR1 and CDR2 (germline): SGHAT, FQNNGV. This CDR3 comprises 14 residues. The authors prepared the TCRbeta library with unique molecular identifiers. Via MiXCR, TCRdb re-called the PCR reads, giving one row per CDR3 protein. The table has approximately 1,000,000 distinct CDR3 sequences, less than 30% seen once. The sequence was collected from a boy under two years old who had a stem cell transplant for SCID, so the T cells may come from the graft donor. The specimen was PBMCs, mostly from graft donor cells, collected 360 days after TCRalphabeta/CD19-depleted stem cell transplant. The V gene is TRBV11-2, the J gene TRBJ2-7; D gene uncertain. DNA for the CDR3: TGTGCCAGCAGCGGGCGAATGCCCCCCTACGAGCAGTACTTC. It yields the protein CASSGRMPPYEQYF.